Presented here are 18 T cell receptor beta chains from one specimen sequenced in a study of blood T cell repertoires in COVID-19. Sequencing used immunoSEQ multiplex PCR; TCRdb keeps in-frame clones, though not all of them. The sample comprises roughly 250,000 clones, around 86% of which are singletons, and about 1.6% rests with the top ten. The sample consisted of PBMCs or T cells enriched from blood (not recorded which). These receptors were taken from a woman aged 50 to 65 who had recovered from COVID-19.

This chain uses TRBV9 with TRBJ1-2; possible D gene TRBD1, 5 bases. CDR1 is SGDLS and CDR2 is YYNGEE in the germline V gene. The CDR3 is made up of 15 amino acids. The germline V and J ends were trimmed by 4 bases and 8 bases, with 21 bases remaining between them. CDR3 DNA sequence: TGTGCCAGCAGCTTACGGGACTCCCCTGGGGTGGGCTACACCTTC. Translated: CASSLRDSPGVGYTF.

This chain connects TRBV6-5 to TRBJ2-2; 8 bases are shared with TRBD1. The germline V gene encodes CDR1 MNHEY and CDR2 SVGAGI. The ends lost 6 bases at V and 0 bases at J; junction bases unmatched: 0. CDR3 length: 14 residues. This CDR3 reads CASRQGANTGELFF. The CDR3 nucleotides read TGTGCCAGCAGACAGGGGGCGAACACCGGGGAGCTGTTTTTT.

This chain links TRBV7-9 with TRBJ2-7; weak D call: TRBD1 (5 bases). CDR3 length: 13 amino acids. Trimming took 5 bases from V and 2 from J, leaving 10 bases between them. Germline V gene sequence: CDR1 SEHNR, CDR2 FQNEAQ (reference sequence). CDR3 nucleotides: TGTGCCAGCAGCCCTCCCAGGGCCTACGAGCAGTACTTC. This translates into CASSPPRAYEQYF.

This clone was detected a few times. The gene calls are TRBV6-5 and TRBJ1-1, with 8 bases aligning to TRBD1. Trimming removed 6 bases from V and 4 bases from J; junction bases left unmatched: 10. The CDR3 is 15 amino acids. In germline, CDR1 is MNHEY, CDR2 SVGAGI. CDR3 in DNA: TGTGCCAGCAGAGACCAGACGGACAGGGTCACTGAAGCTTTCTTT. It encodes CASRDQTDRVTEAFF.

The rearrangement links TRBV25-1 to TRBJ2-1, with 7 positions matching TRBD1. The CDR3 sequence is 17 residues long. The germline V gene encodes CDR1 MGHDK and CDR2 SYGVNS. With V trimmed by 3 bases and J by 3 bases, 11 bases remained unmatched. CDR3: CASSDSSSGTVYNEQFF. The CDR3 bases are TGTGCCAGCAGTGACTCCTCCTCCGGGACAGTCTACAATGAGCAGTTCTTC.

The CDR3 DNA reads TGTGCCAGCAGTCAAACAGGGGGGTATGGCTACACCTTC. This encodes CASSQTGGYGYTF. V gene TRBV6-5 combines with J gene TRBJ1-2, with TRBD1 identical over 8 bases. The CDR3 sequence is 13 residues long. V trimming: 5 bases; J trimming: 5 bases; junction bases outside the gene matches: 4. Germline-derived CDR1 and CDR2 are MNHEY and SVGAGI.

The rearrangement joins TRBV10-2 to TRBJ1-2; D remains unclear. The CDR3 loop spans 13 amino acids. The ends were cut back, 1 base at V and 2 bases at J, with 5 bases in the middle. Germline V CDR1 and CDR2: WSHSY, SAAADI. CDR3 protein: CASSEFANYGYTF. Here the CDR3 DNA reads TGCGCCAGCAGTGAGTTCGCGAACTATGGCTACACCTTC.

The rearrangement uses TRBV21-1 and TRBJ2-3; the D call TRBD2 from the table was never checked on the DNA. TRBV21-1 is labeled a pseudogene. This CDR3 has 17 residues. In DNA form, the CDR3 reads TGTGCCAGCAGCACCCCTCAGGGGAAGCGGGAGCCCTATACGCAGTATTTT. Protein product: CASSTPQGKREPYTQYF.

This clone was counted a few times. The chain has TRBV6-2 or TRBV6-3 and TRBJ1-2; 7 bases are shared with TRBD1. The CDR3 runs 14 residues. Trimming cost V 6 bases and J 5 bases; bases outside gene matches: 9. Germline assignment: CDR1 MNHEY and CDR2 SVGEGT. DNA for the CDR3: TGTGCCAGCAGCGACCATCGGACAGGTTATGGCTACACCTTC. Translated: CASSDHRTGYGYTF.

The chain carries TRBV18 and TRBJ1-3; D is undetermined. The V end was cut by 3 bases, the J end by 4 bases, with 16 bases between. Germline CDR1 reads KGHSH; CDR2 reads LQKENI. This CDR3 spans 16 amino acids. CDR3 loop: CASSPVVPGSGNTIYF. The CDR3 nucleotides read TGTGCCAGCTCACCGGTGGTGCCCGGGAGCGGAAACACCATATATTTT. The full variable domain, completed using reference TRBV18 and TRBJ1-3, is NAGVMQNPRHLVRRRGQEARLRCSPMKGHSHVYWYRQLPEEGLKFMVYLQKENIIDESGMPKERFSAEFPKEGPSILRIQQVVRGDSAAYFCASSPVVPGSGNTIYFGEGSWLTVV.

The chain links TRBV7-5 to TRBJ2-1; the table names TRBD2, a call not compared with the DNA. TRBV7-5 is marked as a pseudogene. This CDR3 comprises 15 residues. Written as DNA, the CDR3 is TGTGCCAGAAGCTTAAATCCTAGCGGGAGAAATGAGCAGTTCTTC. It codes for CARSLNPSGRNEQFF.

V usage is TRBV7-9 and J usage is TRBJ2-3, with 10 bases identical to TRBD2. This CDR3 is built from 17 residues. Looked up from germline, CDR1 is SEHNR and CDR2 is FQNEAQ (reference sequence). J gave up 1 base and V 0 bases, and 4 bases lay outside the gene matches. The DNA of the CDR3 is TGTGCCAGCAGCTTAGCTCTAACTAGCGGGGGCACAGATACGCAGTATTTT. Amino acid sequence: CASSLALTSGGTDTQYF.

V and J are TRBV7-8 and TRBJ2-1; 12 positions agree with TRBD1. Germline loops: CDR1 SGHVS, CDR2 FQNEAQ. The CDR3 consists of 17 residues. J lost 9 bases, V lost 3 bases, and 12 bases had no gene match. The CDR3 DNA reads TGTGCCAGCAGCTTTGGTATGTGGGACAGGGGGCTCAGTGAGCAGTTCTTC. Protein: CASSFGMWDRGLSEQFF.

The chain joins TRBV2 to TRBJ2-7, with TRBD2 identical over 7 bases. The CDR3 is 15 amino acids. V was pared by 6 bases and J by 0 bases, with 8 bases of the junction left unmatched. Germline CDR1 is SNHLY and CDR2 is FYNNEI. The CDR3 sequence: CASSPLAGVSYEQYF. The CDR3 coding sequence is TGTGCCAGCAGCCCCCTGGCGGGAGTCTCCTACGAGCAGTACTTC.

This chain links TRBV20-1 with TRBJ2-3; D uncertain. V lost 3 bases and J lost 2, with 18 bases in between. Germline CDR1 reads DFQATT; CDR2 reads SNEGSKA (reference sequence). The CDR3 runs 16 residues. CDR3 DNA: TGCAGTGCTAGTGGATCACGGATCCAGGCCACAGATACGCAGTATTTT. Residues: CSASGSRIQATDTQYF.

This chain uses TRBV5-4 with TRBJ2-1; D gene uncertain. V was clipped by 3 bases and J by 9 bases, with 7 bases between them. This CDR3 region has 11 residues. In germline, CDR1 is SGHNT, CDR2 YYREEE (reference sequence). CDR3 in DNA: TGTGCCAGCAGCTCCTTTAGTGAGCAGTTCTTC. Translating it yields CASSSFSEQFF.

CDR3 in DNA: TGTGCCAGCAGCCGAGACAGGGTTGGAAACACCATATATTTT. Protein sequence: CASSRDRVGNTIYF. V usage is TRBV14 and J usage is TRBJ1-3; 7 nucleotides line up with TRBD1. The V and J ends lost 4 bases and 3 bases, in that order; junction bases with no gene match: 3. Per germline, CDR1 SGHDN and CDR2 FVKESK. The CDR3 sequence is 14 residues long.

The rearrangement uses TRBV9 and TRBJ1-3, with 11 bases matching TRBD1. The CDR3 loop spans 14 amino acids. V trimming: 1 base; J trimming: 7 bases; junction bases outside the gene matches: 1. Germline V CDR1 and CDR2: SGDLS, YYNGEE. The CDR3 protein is CASSVRDRGNTIYF. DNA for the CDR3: TGTGCCAGCAGCGTAAGGGACAGGGGGAACACCATATATTTT.